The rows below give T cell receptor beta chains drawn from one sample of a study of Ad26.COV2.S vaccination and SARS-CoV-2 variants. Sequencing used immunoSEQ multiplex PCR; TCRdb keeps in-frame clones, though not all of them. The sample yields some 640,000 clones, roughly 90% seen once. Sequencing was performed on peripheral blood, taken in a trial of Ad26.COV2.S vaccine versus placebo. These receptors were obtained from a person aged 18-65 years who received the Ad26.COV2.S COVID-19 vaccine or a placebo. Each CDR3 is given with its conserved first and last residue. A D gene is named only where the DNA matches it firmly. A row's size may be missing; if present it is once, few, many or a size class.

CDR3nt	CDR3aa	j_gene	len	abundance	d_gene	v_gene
TGTGCCAGCAGCCCGGGACAGGGGGACGGTGGCTACACCTTC	CASSPGQGDGGYTF	TRBJ1-2	14	-	TRBD1	TRBV7-8
TGTGCCAGTAGTATAGATCCTTGGCAGGGGGCGCGTGGGGCCAACGTCCTGACTTTC	CASSIDPWQGARGANVLTF	TRBJ2-6	19	-	TRBD1	TRBV19
TGTGCCACCAGTGATCCCGGTGGCAGTCGAGAGACCCAGTACTTC	CATSDPGGSRETQYF	TRBJ2-5	15	-	-	TRBV24-1
TGTGCCAGTAGTATGGCGTGGAACACCGGGGAGCTGTTTTTT	CASSMAWNTGELFF	TRBJ2-2	14	few	-	TRBV19
TGTGCCAGCAGCCAAGATGAGGGGCGAACGGACACCGGGGAGCTGTTTTTT	CASSQDEGRTDTGELFF	TRBJ2-2	17	-	-	TRBV3-1/TRBV3-2
TGTGCCAGCAGTTACTCGGGTCTGTATCCCTACGAGCAGTACTTC	CASSYSGLYPYEQYF	TRBJ2-7	15	-	-	TRBV6-2/TRBV6-3
TGTGCCAGCTCACCAGGGGGATTCAATCAGCCCCAGCATTTT	CASSPGGFNQPQHF	TRBJ1-5	14	-	-	TRBV18
TGTGCCAGCAGTAAAGCGGGGCTCGCAGATACGCAGTATTTT	CASSKAGLADTQYF	TRBJ2-3	14	-	TRBD2	TRBV6-6
TGTGCCAGTAGTCAGGGGGTCAGCTATGGCTACACCTTC	CASSQGVSYGYTF	TRBJ1-2	13	-	TRBD1	TRBV19
TGTGCCAGCACCCGCTTAGCGGGGGCCCCGGTGGACGGGCAGTTCTTC	CASTRLAGAPVDGQFF	TRBJ2-1	16	-	TRBD2	TRBV7-2
TGCAGCGTTGGGGGGACAGGGTTTACAGATACGCAGTATTTT	CSVGGTGFTDTQYF	TRBJ2-3	14	-	TRBD1	TRBV29-1
TGTGCCAGCAGTGATGGGACACTGTACGAGCAGTACTTC	CASSDGTLYEQYF	TRBJ2-7	13	-	-	TRBV6-1
TGCGCCAGCAGCCAAGAAAGAGAAACGGGGGAGTTCTTC	CASSQERETGEFF	TRBJ2-1	13	few	-	TRBV4-3
TGTGCCAGCAGCTTCAGGAGCTCCTACGAGCAGTACTTC	CASSFRSSYEQYF	TRBJ2-7	13	-	-	TRBV7-8
TGTGCCAGCAGCTTAGCCTGGGGCAGCCAAGAGACCCAGTACTTC	CASSLAWGSQETQYF	TRBJ2-5	15	-	-	TRBV7-6
TGTGCCAGCAGCCAGACGGGCCAGGGCCGTAATGAAAAACTGTTTTTT	CASSQTGQGRNEKLFF	TRBJ1-4	16	-	-	TRBV11-2
TGTGCCAGCGAGAAAAGCTACACCTTC	CASEKSYTF	TRBJ1-2	9	-	-	TRBV7-9
TGTGCCAGCAGCGATCATGGGGGGGTGGCCTACGAGCAGTACTTC	CASSDHGGVAYEQYF	TRBJ2-7	15	-	TRBD2	TRBV5-8
TGTGCCAGCACCCCGCGGGAAAACGAGCAGTACTTC	CASTPRENEQYF	TRBJ2-7	12	-	-	TRBV6-5
TGTGCCAGCAGTTTGGGACAGTTCTATGGCTACACCTTC	CASSLGQFYGYTF	TRBJ1-2	13	-	TRBD1	TRBV12-3/TRBV12-4
TGTGCCATCAGTGAACAGCTCAGCGTTTTTAGCAATCAGCCCCAGCATTTT	CAISEQLSVFSNQPQHF	TRBJ1-5	17	few	-	TRBV10-3
TGTGCCTGGAGTTTCGGGACTAGCTGGTACGAGCAGTACTTC	CAWSFGTSWYEQYF	TRBJ2-7	14	-	TRBD2	TRBV30
TGTGCCAGCAGACCTGACAGGGGGCAATTTCCCGGGGAGCTGTTTTTT	CASRPDRGQFPGELFF	TRBJ2-2	16	-	TRBD1	TRBV6-2/TRBV6-3
TGTGCCAGTAGTATAGATCAATCCGAGCAGTACTTC	CASSIDQSEQYF	TRBJ2-7	12	-	-	TRBV19
TGTGCCAGCAGCCAAGGCGGGAGTCGGTTTCAGTACTTC	CASSQGGSRFQYF	TRBJ2-7	13	-	TRBD2	TRBV3-1/TRBV3-2
TGTGCCAGCAGTGAATGGCGGGACTTGGAGCAGTTCTTC	CASSEWRDLEQFF	TRBJ2-1	13	-	-	TRBV2
TGTGCCAGCAGCCGAGTCCAGGGGGCGGCCAAAAACATTCAGTACTTC	CASSRVQGAAKNIQYF	TRBJ2-4	16	-	TRBD1	TRBV4-2
TGTGCCAGCAGCCCTTTCCGGGACAGGGGACGCGAGCAGTACTTC	CASSPFRDRGREQYF	TRBJ2-7	15	-	TRBD1	TRBV7-9